This T cell receptor beta chain stems from a study of blood T cell repertoires in COVID-19. Study as a whole: Material from acute and convalescent COVID-19 was sourced from the United States, Italy and Spain. The cDNA or gDNA used as material had been derived from T cells, B-cell-depleted T cells, or PBMCs.

Germline V gene sequence: CDR1 SEHNR, CDR2 FQNEAQ (reference sequence). Trimming took off 5 bases at V and 6 bases at J, with 11 bases between the two ends. This CDR3 spans 12 amino acids. Per the authors' pipeline: Estimates of nucleated cell counts were drawn from the amplification of reference gene primers. Clones were read by immunoSEQ multiplex PCR, and TCRdb kept only the in-frame ones, dropping some. The DNA was the basis for D and trimming; V, J and clone size are from that table. The sample has approximately 120,000 clones, around 89% seen once. The chain joins TRBV7-9 to TRBJ2-7; D call uncertain. The sequenced material came from peripheral blood. The TCR comes from a human donor in a cohort sampled during active COVID-19. The CDR3 region is CASSQGSGEQYF. The CDR3 bases are TGTGCCAGCAGCCAAGGTTCAGGCGAGCAGTACTTC.